The rows below give T cell receptor beta chains drawn from one sample of a study of Graves' ophthalmopathy and Graves' hyperthyroidism. TCRdb reprocessed the multiplex PCR reads via MiXCR and lists one record per CDR3 protein. This sample has around 520,000 distinct CDR3 sequences, with less than 40% found just once. What was sequenced was peripheral blood or thyroid tissue (not recorded which). Receptors originate from an adult man with Graves' hyperthyroidism. Each CDR3 is given with its conserved first and last residue. A D gene is named only where the DNA matches it firmly. Clone size, where shown, is once, few, many, or a class for clones that have expanded.

D,J,V,size,DNA,CDR3
-,TRBJ1-1,TRBV7-2,-,TGTGCCAGCAGCCCGCCGGGGGTGGAATTCACTGAAGCTTTCTTT,CASSPPGVEFTEAFF
TRBD1,TRBJ2-5,TRBV10-3,-,TGTGCCATCAGCGAGGGGGCAGAGACCCAGTACTTC,CAISEGAETQYF
-,TRBJ2-7,TRBV29-1,many,TGCAGCGTTGCGAGGGACTACGAGCAGTACTTC,CSVARDYEQYF
TRBD2,TRBJ2-7,TRBV6-5,many,TGTGCCAGCAGTCCATTCAGAACCTGGACTAGCGCCTACGAGCAGTACTTC,CASSPFRTWTSAYEQYF
-,TRBJ1-1,TRBV14,-,TGTGCCAGCAGCCAAGATTGGTTAGAAAGGGAAGACATGAACACTGAAGCTTTCTTT,CASSQDWLEREDMNTEAFF
-,TRBJ1-2,TRBV19,few,TGTGCCAGCCTCAGGGTAGGCTATGGCTACACCTTC,CASLRVGYGYTF
TRBD2,TRBJ2-7,TRBV2,many,TGTGCCAGCAGTGGGGGACTAGCGGGGCTTTACGAGCAGTACTTC,CASSGGLAGLYEQYF
TRBD1,TRBJ1-2,TRBV28,-,TGTGCCAGCAGTTTGCACCTATCCTCGGGACAGGCGTATGGCTACACCTTC,CASSLHLSSGQAYGYTF
-,TRBJ2-2,TRBV19,few,TGTGCCAGTAAACCCGAATCGGACACCGGGGAGCTGTTTTTT,CASKPESDTGELFF
-,TRBJ1-2,TRBV5-8,many,TGTGCCAGCACCGAGTGGGCAGGCTATGGCTACACCTTC,CASTEWAGYGYTF
-,TRBJ1-2,TRBV30,few,TGTGCCTGCGGACAGTATGGCTACACCTTC,CACGQYGYTF
-,TRBJ2-1,TRBV7-3,-,TGTGCCAGCAGCGATTCGGGCTACAATGAGCAGTTCTTC,CASSDSGYNEQFF
-,TRBJ2-5,TRBV20-1,many,TGCAGTGCTAGAGAGTTACTCCTATTCGAGACCCAGTACTTC,CSARELLLFETQYF
TRBD2,TRBJ2-7,TRBV20-1,once,TGCAGTGCCATACGACTAGCGGTCTCCTACGAGCAGTACTTC,CSAIRLAVSYEQYF
TRBD2,TRBJ2-3,TRBV4-2,-,TGTGCCAGCAGCGCTCTAGCGGAAAGCACAGATACGCAGTATTTT,CASSALAESTDTQYF
-,TRBJ1-4,TRBV5-1,few,TGCGCCAGCAGAAGCGATGTCAGGGTCCGAGGTGAAAAACTGTTTTTT,CASRSDVRVRGEKLFF
TRBD2,TRBJ2-3,TRBV14,few,TGTGCCAGCAGCCAACACGGGACTAGCGGAGATACGCAGTATTTT,CASSQHGTSGDTQYF
-,TRBJ2-5,TRBV12-3/TRBV12-4,many,TGTGCCAGCAGTTTTGGGGGAGGCCCAGAGACCCAGTACTTC,CASSFGGGPETQYF
TRBD1,TRBJ2-5,TRBV20-1,-,TGCAGTGCTAGAGGGGACAGGGAGCAAGAGACCCAGTACTTC,CSARGDREQETQYF
TRBD2,TRBJ2-5,TRBV20-1,few,TGCAGTGCTAGAGTGGGCGGGGGGCCACGGCCCGGGCACTTC,CSARVGGGPRPGHF
-,TRBJ2-6,TRBV24-1,many,TGTGCCACCAGTGCTTCTGGGGCCAACGTCCTGACTTTC,CATSASGANVLTF
TRBD1,TRBJ1-2,TRBV20-1,-,TGCAGTGGCAGGGGGAACTATGGCTACACCTTC,CSGRGNYGYTF
-,TRBJ2-2,TRBV29-1,-,TGCAGCGTTGAGCAGGAGAACACCGAGGAGCTGTTTTTT,CSVEQENTEELFF
-,TRBJ2-1,TRBV6-5,-,TGTGCCAGCAGAAAGGGGAGCTCCTACAATGAGCAGTTCTTC,CASRKGSSYNEQFF
-,TRBJ2-7,TRBV7-9,-,TGTGCCAGCAGCCAAGAGGACGTGTACAATGAGCAGTACTTC,CASSQEDVYNEQYF
-,TRBJ1-6,TRBV3-1,many,TGTGCCAGCAGCCAAGGTACAGGGAATAATTCACCCCTCCACTTT,CASSQGTGNNSPLHF
-,TRBJ2-3,TRBV20-1,-,TGCAGTGCCGCGGTCACAGATACGCAGTATTTT,CSAAVTDTQYF
-,TRBJ2-5,TRBV29-1,-,TGCAGCTTGGCAGACCCCCAAGAGACCCAGTACTTC,CSLADPQETQYF
-,TRBJ1-3,TRBV2,many,TGTGCCAGCAGTGGGGACATCTCTGGAAACACCATATATTTT,CASSGDISGNTIYF
-,TRBJ2-7,TRBV12-3/TRBV12-4,many,TGTGCCAGCAGCCGGGACGTCAACTACGAGCAGTACTTC,CASSRDVNYEQYF
-,TRBJ1-2,TRBV7-9,many,TGTGCCAGCAGCTTAGAGACAGGAGGCTACACCTTC,CASSLETGGYTF
TRBD2,TRBJ2-7,TRBV2,many,TGTGCCAGCAGTGAAGCGTTAGCGGGGCAGACCTACGAGCAGTACTTC,CASSEALAGQTYEQYF
TRBD1,TRBJ2-7,TRBV24-1,many,TGTGCCACCAGCGCCTACGACAGGGCGTCCTACGAGCAGTACTTC,CATSAYDRASYEQYF
-,TRBJ2-2,TRBV12-3/TRBV12-4,-,TGTGCCAGCAGTGGACAGACGACGAAGGGCGGGGAGCTGTTTTTT,CASSGQTTKGGELFF
-,TRBJ2-3,TRBV7-3,once,TGTGCCAGCAGCTTACAGGCCACTCCAGATACGCAGTATTTT,CASSLQATPDTQYF
-,TRBJ1-1,TRBV2,many,TGTGCCAGCCCCCGAAGGGGGTTGAACACTGAAGCTTTCTTT,CASPRRGLNTEAFF
TRBD2,TRBJ2-5,TRBV2,few,TGTGCCAGCAGTGTAGCGGGGAGTCAAGAGACCCAGTACTTC,CASSVAGSQETQYF
TRBD2,TRBJ2-3,TRBV12-3/TRBV12-4,-,TGTGCCAGCAGTATCAGCGGGAGAATGCCAGATACGCAGTATTTT,CASSISGRMPDTQYF
-,TRBJ2-5,TRBV20-1,-,TGCAGTGCTAGTGGTCCGGTACAGCCCCAGTACTTC,CSASGPVQPQYF
TRBD1,TRBJ2-6,TRBV10-3,-,TGTGCCATCAGTGAGTCGCCAGGGGGTAACGTCCTGACTTTC,CAISESPGGNVLTF
TRBD2,TRBJ2-5,TRBV7-3,many,TGTGCCAGCAGCTTAAGGGCTAGCGGGAGTACAGAGACCCAGTACTTC,CASSLRASGSTETQYF
-,TRBJ2-7,TRBV18,-,TGTGCCAGCTCACCACTTACGGAACGAACCTACGAGCAGTACTTC,CASSPLTERTYEQYF
-,TRBJ1-3,TRBV6-1,few,TGTGCCAGCAGTGAAACCCAGGAGGCGTACGAAACAACCATATATTTT,CASSETQEAYETTIYF
-,TRBJ2-5,TRBV7-6,many,TGTGCCAGCAGCTTAGACAGGGTGGCCCGACCTCGAGAGACCCAGTACTTC,CASSLDRVARPRETQYF
TRBD1,TRBJ2-7,TRBV11-2,many,TGTGCCAGCAGCCGGTGGGGACAGGGGAACTACGAGCAGTACTTC,CASSRWGQGNYEQYF